What follows describes a single TCR beta chain. What it recognizes is unknown. Genomic DNA came from blood conventional CD4+ T cells gated CD25-low CD127-high. Sequencing was performed with immunoSEQ multiplex PCR; in TCRdb, only in-frame clones are kept and a portion is missing. The data contain some 21,000 clones, more than 85% of them seen just once; the ten biggest clones take up less than 0.95%. Germline V gene data show CDR1 as MNHEY and CDR2 as SMNVEV (reference sequence). The CDR3 is made up of 14 amino acids. J was trimmed by 9 bases and V by 3 bases; bases with no gene match: 8. These data are taken from a study of regulatory and conventional T cells in RAG deficiency. General study findings and limits: Patient subsets had shorter CDR3s; Omenn Treg-Tconv overlap exceeded 85%.

The data also belong to a second study, concerning regulatory T cells. That work adds: Primers: 52 TRBV forward and 13 TRBJ reverse. Skewed V and J usage and few unique V-J pairs marked patient repertoires, most in Tregs.

The sequenced sample consisted of CD4+ T cells sorted from blood. The sequence came from a human donor in good health. The chain has TRBV27 and TRBJ2-1, with 7 bases matching TRBD2. The DNA of the CDR3 is TGTGCCAGCAGTTTTCGGTTTACTAGCGTTGAGCAGTTCTTC. Its translation is CASSFRFTSVEQFF.